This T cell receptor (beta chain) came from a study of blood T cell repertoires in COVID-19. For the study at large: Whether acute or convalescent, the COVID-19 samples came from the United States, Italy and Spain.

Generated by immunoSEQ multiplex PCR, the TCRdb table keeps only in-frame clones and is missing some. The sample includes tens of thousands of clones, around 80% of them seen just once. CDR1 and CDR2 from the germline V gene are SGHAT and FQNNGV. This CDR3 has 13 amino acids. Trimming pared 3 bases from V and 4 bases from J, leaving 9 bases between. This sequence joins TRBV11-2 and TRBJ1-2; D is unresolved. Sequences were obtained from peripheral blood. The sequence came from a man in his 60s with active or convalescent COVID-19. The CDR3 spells CASSLGRIYGYTF. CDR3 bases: TGTGCCAGCAGCTTGGGCAGAATCTATGGCTACACCTTC.